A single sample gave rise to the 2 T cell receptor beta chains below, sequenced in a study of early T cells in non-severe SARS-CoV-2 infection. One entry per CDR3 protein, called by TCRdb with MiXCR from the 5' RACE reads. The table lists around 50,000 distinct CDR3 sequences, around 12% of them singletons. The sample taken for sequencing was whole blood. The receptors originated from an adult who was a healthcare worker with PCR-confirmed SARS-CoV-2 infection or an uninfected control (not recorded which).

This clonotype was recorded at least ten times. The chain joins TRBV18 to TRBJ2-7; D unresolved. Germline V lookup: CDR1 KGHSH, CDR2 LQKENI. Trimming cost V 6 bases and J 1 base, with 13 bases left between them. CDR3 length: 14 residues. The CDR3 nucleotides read TGTGCCAGCTCCCCAGTCATGGAATCCTACGAGCAGTACTTC. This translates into CASSPVMESYEQYF.

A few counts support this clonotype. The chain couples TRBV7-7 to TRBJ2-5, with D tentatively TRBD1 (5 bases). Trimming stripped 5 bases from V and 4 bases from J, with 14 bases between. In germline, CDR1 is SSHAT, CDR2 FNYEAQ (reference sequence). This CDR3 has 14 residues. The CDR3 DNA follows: TGTGCCAGCAGCCCCTCCAGGGCAGGAGAGACCCAGTACTTC. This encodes CASSPSRAGETQYF. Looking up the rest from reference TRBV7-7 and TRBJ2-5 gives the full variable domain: GAGVSQSPRYKVTKRGQDVTLRCDPISSHATLYWYQQALGQGPEFLTYFNYEAQPDKSGLPSDRFSAERPEGSISTLTIQRTEQRDSAMYRCASSPSRAGETQYFGPGTRLLVL.